Below are 6 T cell receptor beta chains sequenced from a single sample in a study of blood T cells in healthy people across ages. A sample-barcoded 5' primer and a J-beta primer mix were used in a second PCR of roughly 6 to 11 cycles. Using its own MiXCR run on the 5' RACE reads, TCRdb lists one record per CDR3 protein. The sample yields approximately 1,000,000 distinct CDR3 sequences, over 35% seen once. The sequenced sample consisted of blood. Receptors originate from a woman aged 60-75 years in good health.

The V call is TRBV27, the J call TRBJ2-4; D tentatively fits TRBD1 or TRBD2 (5 bases each). The DNA end favors TRBJ2-7, so the J call may be wrong. Germline CDR1 and CDR2: MNHEY and SMNVEV (reference sequence). This CDR3 is 14 amino acids long. The CDR3 loop is CASSLVIRGDEQYF. The CDR3 coding sequence is TGTGCCAGCAGTCTAGTCATTCGAGGGGACGAGCAGTACTTC.

This clonotype has more than one count but fewer than ten. The V gene is TRBV14, the J gene TRBJ2-5; 15 bases are shared with TRBD2. CDR1 is SGHDN, CDR2 FVKESK, per germline. The CDR3 contains 16 residues. J was trimmed by 4 bases and V by 4 bases; bases with no gene match: 4. Here the CDR3 DNA reads TGTGCCAGCAGCCGGACTAGCGGGAGGGCCGGAGAGACCCAGTACTTC. Protein sequence: CASSRTSGRAGETQYF.

The chain is built from TRBV12-3 or TRBV12-4 and TRBJ1-5; possibly TRBD1 for D (6 bases). CDR3 size: 13 residues. The germline V and J ends were trimmed by 3 bases and 6 bases, with 9 bases remaining between them. DNA for the CDR3: TGTGCCAGCAGTTTCGCCAGGGGTCAGCCCCAGCATTTT. Protein: CASSFARGQPQHF.

The chain carries TRBV20-1 and TRBJ2-7; weak D call: TRBD1 (6 bases). Trimming shortened V by 1 base and J by 4 bases, and 17 bases separated the two germline ends. The V gene's germline CDR1 is DFQATT and CDR2 SNEGSKA (reference sequence). The CDR3 runs 15 residues. This CDR3 is CSARGLGATGYEQYF. CDR3 nucleotides: TGCAGTGCTAGAGGCCTGGGGGCGACCGGGTACGAGCAGTACTTC.

The genes are TRBV5-4 and TRBJ2-5, with 12 bases aligning to TRBD2. The end of the DNA aligns better with TRBJ2-7, so the J call may be wrong. The germline gives CDR1 SGHNT, CDR2 YYREEE (reference sequence). The CDR3 loop spans 15 amino acids. The CDR3 region is CASSSQTSGSHEQYF. The CDR3 DNA sequence: TGTGCCAGCAGCTCCCAGACTAGCGGGAGCCACGAGCAGTACTTC.

V gene TRBV11-2 combines with J gene TRBJ2-3, with 13 bases lining up with TRBD2. V trimming: 1 base; J trimming: 10 bases; junction bases outside the gene matches: 14. CDR3 length: 18 residues. Germline V gene data show CDR1 as SGHAT and CDR2 as FQNNGV. The CDR3 DNA is TGTGCCAGCAGCTTAGTACCGGGACTAGCGGGATATTTGAATGCGCAGTATTTT. Translating gives CASSLVPGLAGYLNAQYF.